The 20 T cell receptor beta chains below were found in one sample sequenced in a study of blood T cell repertoires in COVID-19. The method was immunoSEQ multiplex PCR; TCRdb's version includes in-frame clones alone and lacks a portion of them. Of 59,000 or so clones in the sample, approximately 91% are singletons; the top ten hold roughly 1.5%. The sequenced material came from peripheral blood. The receptors here all came from a human donor in a cohort sampled during active COVID-19.

This chain uses TRBV2 with TRBJ1-1; the D is unclear. The CDR3 consists of 13 residues. Germline CDR1 SNHLY, CDR2 FYNNEI. Trimming stripped 5 bases from V and 6 bases from J, with 13 bases between. CDR3 loop: CASSTGFGAEAFF. In nucleotides, the CDR3 is TGTGCCAGCAGTACGGGGTTTGGCGCTGAAGCTTTCTTT. Filled out from reference TRBV2 and TRBJ1-1, the complete variable domain reads EPEVTQTPSHQVTQMGQEVILRCVPISNHLYFYWYRQILGQKVEFLVSFYNNEISEKSEIFDDQFSVERPDGSNFTLKIRSTKLEDSAMYFCASSTGFGAEAFFGQGTRLTVV.

The sample holds a few counts of this clone. This sequence joins TRBV7-6 and TRBJ1-3; maybe TRBD1 (6 bases). Between the trimmed V and J ends, which lost 4 bases and 4 bases, there was a span of 11 bases. The germline V gene has CDR1 SGHVS and CDR2 FNYEAQ. This CDR3 spans 14 amino acids. The CDR3 is CASSSRGSGNTIYF. The CDR3 region has the DNA TGTGCCAGCAGCTCCAGGGGATCCGGAAACACCATATATTTT. The full variable domain, with the rest looked up from reference TRBV7-6 and TRBJ1-3, is GAGVSQSPRYKVTKRGQDVALRCDPISGHVSLYWYRQALGQGPEFLTYFNYEAQQDKSGLPNDRFSAERPEGSISTLTIQRTEQRDSAMYRCASSSRGSGNTIYFGEGSWLTVV.

The V call is TRBV2, the J call TRBJ1-3, with unresolved D. V was trimmed by 2 bases and J by 4 bases, leaving 6 bases between them. Germline assignment: CDR1 SNHLY and CDR2 FYNNEI. The CDR3 is 13 residues long. CDR3 residues: CASSENLGNTIYF. The CDR3 DNA sequence: TGTGCCAGCAGTGAAAACTTAGGAAACACCATATATTTT.

This sequence joins TRBV4-3 and TRBJ2-3; TRBD2 agrees at 8 bases. The V and J ends lost 3 bases and 6 bases, in that order; junction bases with no gene match: 8. The CDR3 loop spans 15 amino acids. Per germline, CDR1 LGHNA and CDR2 YSLEER. CDR3 loop: CASSHTSGRGDTQYF. The CDR3, as DNA: TGCGCCAGCAGCCACACTAGCGGTCGGGGGGATACGCAGTATTTT.

The V call is TRBV3-1 (or the pseudogene TRBV3-2), the J call TRBJ2-1; the match to TRBD1 covers 8 bases. V lost 4 bases, J lost 2 bases, and 4 bases stayed unmatched. In germline, CDR1 is LGHDT, CDR2 YNNKEL (reference sequence). There are 15 residues in the CDR3. The CDR3 protein is CASSPTGGTYNEQFF. CDR3 DNA sequence: TGTGCCAGCAGCCCCACAGGGGGTACCTACAATGAGCAGTTCTTC.

The chain links TRBV9 to TRBJ2-5; D is undetermined. CDR1 and CDR2 (germline): SGDLS, YYNGEE. V dropped 1 base and J dropped 3 bases, with 7 bases sitting between them. The CDR3 consists of 13 residues. Here the CDR3 reads CASSVNSKETQYF. In nucleotides, the CDR3 is TGTGCCAGCAGCGTAAACAGCAAAGAGACCCAGTACTTC.

The chain couples TRBV11-2 to TRBJ2-4, with a weak D call TRBD2 (6 bases). The CDR3 length is 16 residues. The ends were cut back, 5 bases at V and 0 bases at J, with 14 bases in the middle. Looked up from germline, CDR1 is SGHAT and CDR2 is FQNNGV. The CDR3 loop is CASSPRAGLAKNIQYF. The CDR3, as DNA: TGTGCCAGCAGCCCCCGTGCGGGGTTAGCCAAAAACATTCAGTACTTC.

The chain recombines TRBV28 with TRBJ1-4, with 8 bases identical to TRBD1. Germline CDR1 MDHEN, CDR2 SYDVKM. There are 12 residues in the CDR3. Germline trimming cut 6 bases from V and 8 bases from J; bases unmatched to any gene: 2. CDR3 sequence: CASRTGEEKLFF. DNA of the CDR3: TGTGCCAGCAGGACAGGGGAAGAAAAACTGTTTTTT.

The chain has TRBV6-6 and TRBJ2-3; D is unclear. Germline V gene sequence: CDR1 MNHNY, CDR2 SVGAGI (reference sequence). Trimming took 1 base from V and 2 from J, leaving 4 bases between them. The CDR3 is made up of 13 amino acids. The CDR3 protein is CASSYWATDTQYF. The CDR3, as DNA: TGTGCCAGCAGTTACTGGGCCACAGATACGCAGTATTTT.

This CDR3 reads CASSQSGKETQYF. The CDR3 region has the DNA TGCGCCAGCAGCCAGAGTGGTAAAGAGACCCAGTACTTC. The chain links TRBV4-3 to TRBJ2-5; D unclear. Trimming removed 3 bases from V and 3 bases from J, with 8 bases in between. From germline, CDR1 is LGHNA and CDR2 YSLEER. The CDR3 is 13 amino acids.

This chain connects TRBV6-2 or TRBV6-3 to TRBJ2-5, with a possible D match to TRBD1 (5 bases). CDR3 length: 14 amino acids. Germline CDR1 MNHEY, CDR2 SVGEGT. V lost 2 bases to trimming and J lost 4 bases, with 11 bases between them. CDR3 in DNA: TGTGCCAGCAGTTACGCGGACAAGGCAGAGACCCAGTACTTC. Translating it yields CASSYADKAETQYF.

This rearrangement joins TRBV7-9 to TRBJ2-7; D might be TRBD2 (6 bases). Germline CDR1 reads SEHNR; CDR2 reads FQNEAQ (reference sequence). This CDR3 has 15 residues. V shed 1 base and J shed 3 bases, with 13 bases lying between them. CDR3 region: CASSLVEGNLYEQYF. The DNA of the CDR3 is TGTGCCAGCAGCTTAGTGGAGGGGAACCTCTACGAGCAGTACTTC. Full variable domain (missing parts from reference TRBV7-9 and TRBJ2-7): DTGVSQNPRHKITKRGQNVTFRCDPISEHNRLYWYRQTLGQGPEFLTYFQNEAQLEKSRLLSDRFSAERPKGSFSTLEIQRTEQGDSAMYLCASSLVEGNLYEQYFGPGTRLTVT.

The chain employs TRBV9 and TRBJ2-7; D may be TRBD2 (6 bases). Germline CDR1 and CDR2: SGDLS and YYNGEE. This CDR3 is built from 14 residues. Trimming left V 0 bases short and J 6 bases short, with 13 bases between. The CDR3 nucleotides read TGTGCCAGCAGCGTAGGGCGGGGTCTCGGCGAGCAGTACTTC. This translates into CASSVGRGLGEQYF.

The chain has TRBV24-1 and TRBJ2-1, with 7 bases fitting TRBD1. J was trimmed by 1 base and V by 3 bases; bases with no gene match: 2. The germline CDR1 and CDR2 sequences are KGHDR and SFDVKD. This CDR3 comprises 15 residues. Here the CDR3 reads CATSDPTGSYNEQFF. For the CDR3, the DNA is TGTGCCACCAGTGATCCGACAGGGTCCTACAATGAGCAGTTCTTC.

The rearrangement links TRBV6-5 to TRBJ2-1; no firm D call. V was pared by 7 bases and J by 5 bases, with 12 bases between. The CDR3 loop spans 13 amino acids. The germline V gene has CDR1 MNHEY and CDR2 SVGAGI. The CDR3: CASTRYPNNEQFF. Written as DNA, the CDR3 is TGTGCCAGCACGAGATACCCAAACAATGAGCAGTTCTTC.

This chain uses TRBV15 with TRBJ1-1; D call uncertain. V was shortened by 1 base and J by 3 bases, with 3 bases between the two germline ends. This CDR3 region has 12 residues. CDR1 and CDR2 from the germline V gene are LNHNV and YYDKDF (reference sequence). CDR3 amino acids: CATSRGDTEAFF. The CDR3 DNA reads TGTGCCACCAGCAGAGGAGACACTGAAGCTTTCTTT.

V gene TRBV4-2 combines with J gene TRBJ2-7; 11 nucleotides agree with TRBD2. From germline, CDR1 is LGHNA and CDR2 YNFKEQ. Losses at the gene ends were 3 bases for V and 6 bases for J; bases not matched to a gene: 10. This CDR3 has 16 amino acids. Here the CDR3 DNA reads TGTGCCAGCAGCCAGGTTAGCGGGAGGGCCAGGGGCGAGCAGTACTTC. It translates to CASSQVSGRARGEQYF.

The V gene is TRBV28, the J gene TRBJ1-2; the D gene is possibly TRBD1 (6 bases). Trimming took 6 bases from V and 8 from J, leaving 16 bases between them. CDR1 MDHEN and CDR2 SYDVKM come from the germline V gene. This CDR3 contains 13 residues. The CDR3 region has the DNA TGTGCCAGCAGGTCCGGGGGGCCAATGGGCTACACCTTC. Protein: CASRSGGPMGYTF.

This clone appeared once. The rearrangement joins TRBV4-3 to TRBJ2-3; the match to TRBD1 covers 7 bases. V lost 3 bases, J lost 3 bases, and 6 bases stayed unmatched. Per germline, CDR1 LGHNA and CDR2 YSLEER. This CDR3 region has 15 residues. In DNA, the CDR3 is TGCGCCAGCAGCCAGATGATACAGGGGACAGATACGCAGTATTTT. It is translated as CASSQMIQGTDTQYF.

This clone was recorded a few times. The chain employs TRBV28 and TRBJ2-1; the match to TRBD1 covers 10 bases. Unmatched junction bases numbered 7, after V lost 4 bases and J lost 4 bases. This CDR3 has 16 residues. Germline CDR1 reads MDHEN; CDR2 reads SYDVKM. CDR3 loop: CASSSWGQGLYNEQFF. The DNA for the CDR3 is TGTGCCAGCAGTTCTTGGGGACAGGGGCTATACAATGAGCAGTTCTTC.